This is a list of T cell receptor beta chains from one sample in a study of T-cell reconstitution after alpha-beta-depleted transplantation in children. TCRdb redid the calling of the PCR reads with MiXCR, one entry per CDR3 protein. This sample has about 980,000 distinct CDR3 sequences; roughly 31% occur once, and the top ten carry around 30%. The starting material was PBMCs, mostly from graft donor cells, obtained 360 days after TCRalphabeta/CD19-depleted stem cell transplant. These receptor sequences come from a boy in the first two years of life who had a stem cell transplant for SCID, so the T cells may come from the graft donor. The CDR3 runs from the conserved cysteine through the conserved F or W. A D gene is named only where the DNA matches it firmly. The size field is filled for only some rows; it gives once, few, many or a size class.

J gene,clone size,V gene,D gene,CDR3 protein,CDR3 DNA
TRBJ2-3,.,TRBV5-1,.,CASSFTKRTDTQYF,TGCGCCAGCAGCTTTACCAAGCGGACAGATACGCAGTATTTT
TRBJ2-1,.,TRBV6-1,TRBD1,CASRSGTGLYNEQFF,TGTGCCAGCAGGAGCGGGACAGGGCTCTACAATGAGCAGTTCTTC
TRBJ1-3,.,TRBV7-9,.,CASSAGTQQKDTIYF,TGTGCCAGCAGCGCCGGGACCCAACAAAAGGACACCATATATTTT
TRBJ2-5,many,TRBV20-1,.,CSALNVSPRETQYF,TGCAGTGCCCTAAATGTCAGCCCTAGGGAGACCCAGTACTTC
TRBJ2-1,few,TRBV12-3/TRBV12-4,.,CASSFLGANEQFF,TGCGCCAGCAGCTTTTTAGGGGCAAATGAGCAGTTCTTC
TRBJ2-3,.,TRBV4-2,TRBD1,CASSPPETGGQRTDTQYF,TGTGCCAGCAGCCCCCCAGAGACAGGGGGCCAGCGAACAGATACGCAGTATTTT
TRBJ1-1,few,TRBV10-3,.,CAIRMGTEAFF,TGTGCCATCAGGATGGGCACTGAAGCTTTCTTT
TRBJ1-5,.,TRBV5-1,.,CASSPGTTFSQPQHF,TGCGCCAGCAGCCCCGGGACAACCTTCAGTCAGCCCCAGCATTTT
TRBJ1-1,.,TRBV20-1,TRBD1,CSAHTGTGTEAFF,TGCAGTGCCCATACCGGGACAGGGACTGAAGCTTTCTTT
TRBJ1-1,few,TRBV5-1,.,CASSLAQRNTEAFF,TGCGCCAGCAGCTTGGCTCAACGGAACACTGAAGCTTTCTTT
TRBJ2-1,.,TRBV12-3/TRBV12-4,.,CASSPDKGGWQFF,TGTGCCAGCAGTCCCGATAAGGGGGGATGGCAGTTCTTC
TRBJ2-1,.,TRBV7-3,.,CASSLGAGSFNEQFF,TGTGCCAGCAGCTTGGGGGCGGGATCGTTTAATGAGCAGTTCTTC
TRBJ2-1,.,TRBV5-1,.,CASSSQGRENEQFF,TGCGCCAGCAGCTCACAGGGTCGTGAGAATGAGCAGTTCTTC
TRBJ2-6,.,TRBV5-6,.,CASRTGQSGANVLTF,TGTGCCAGCAGAACGGGGCAGTCCGGGGCCAACGTCCTGACTTTC
TRBJ2-1,.,TRBV12-3/TRBV12-4,.,CASSPRQSAGEQFF,TGTGCCAGCAGTCCCCGACAGTCCGCAGGTGAGCAGTTCTTC
TRBJ2-1,.,TRBV5-1,.,CASKKGVSSYNEQFF,TGCGCCAGCAAAAAAGGTGTCAGCTCCTACAATGAGCAGTTCTTC
TRBJ2-5,.,TRBV28,.,CASSFRQGVRETQYF,TGTGCCAGCAGTTTCCGCCAGGGAGTGAGGGAGACCCAGTACTTC
TRBJ2-3,.,TRBV5-1,.,CASTHGTTSTDTQYF,TGCGCCAGCACTCACGGGACAACTAGCACAGATACGCAGTATTTT
TRBJ2-3,.,TRBV28,.,CASRTSGAFTDTQYF,TGTGCCAGCAGAACCTCGGGAGCGTTCACAGATACGCAGTATTTT
TRBJ2-1,.,TRBV12-3/TRBV12-4,TRBD1,CASTGTGGYNEQFF,TGTGCCAGCACCGGGACAGGGGGTTACAATGAGCAGTTCTTC
TRBJ2-7,.,TRBV20-1,.,CSARRGTVAYEQYF,TGCAGTGCTAGGCGCGGGACAGTTGCCTACGAGCAGTACTTC
TRBJ2-1,.,TRBV27,TRBD2,CASHAFRGEQYNEQFF,TGTGCCAGCCACGCCTTTCGGGGGGAACAGTACAATGAGCAGTTCTTC
TRBJ2-1,.,TRBV15,TRBD2,CATSRDYWTSGYNEQFF,TGTGCCACCAGCAGAGATTATTGGACTAGCGGCTACAATGAGCAGTTCTTC
TRBJ2-7,many,TRBV12-3/TRBV12-4,TRBD1,CASSQDRYYEQYF,TGTGCCAGCAGTCAGGACAGGTACTACGAGCAGTACTTC
TRBJ1-5,.,TRBV12-3/TRBV12-4,.,CASRTGTSNQPQHF,TGTGCCAGCAGGACAGGTACTAGCAATCAGCCCCAGCATTTT
TRBJ2-7,few,TRBV7-2,.,CASSSPPSEQYF,TGTGCCAGCAGCTCCCCCCCCTCCGAGCAGTACTTC
TRBJ2-3,many,TRBV4-1,TRBD1,CASSPRGQAVGTDTQYF,TGCGCCAGCAGCCCCCGCGGACAGGCAGTGGGCACAGATACGCAGTATTTT
TRBJ2-1,.,TRBV5-1,TRBD2,CASSLERGGVYNEQFF,TGCGCCAGCAGCTTGGAGCGGGGGGGCGTATACAATGAGCAGTTCTTC
TRBJ1-5,.,TRBV7-9,TRBD1,CASSRTGSRGQPQHF,TGTGCCAGCAGCCGGACAGGGAGTCGGGGTCAGCCCCAGCATTTT
TRBJ2-2,.,TRBV10-2,.,CASSESTSGDGTGELFF,TGCGCCAGCAGTGAGTCTACTTCGGGGGACGGCACCGGGGAGCTGTTTTTT
TRBJ1-1,.,TRBV19,.,CASNGGGYLNTEAFF,TGTGCCAGCAATGGGGGGGGTTACCTGAACACTGAAGCTTTCTTT
TRBJ1-2,many,TRBV20-1,.,CSARDSNYGYTF,TGCAGTGCTAGAGATAGTAACTATGGCTACACCTTC
TRBJ2-1,.,TRBV5-1,.,CASSGGALGYNEQFF,TGCGCCAGCAGTGGCGGGGCCTTAGGGTACAATGAGCAGTTCTTC
TRBJ2-7,.,TRBV20-1,.,CSASGPYYEQYF,TGCAGTGCTAGTGGTCCCTACTACGAGCAGTACTTC
TRBJ2-7,many,TRBV2,.,CASSEGGYEQYF,TGTGCCAGCAGTGAAGGCGGCTACGAGCAGTACTTC
TRBJ2-3,.,TRBV5-5,.,CASSLSPLRADTQYF,TGTGCCAGCAGCTTAAGTCCTCTGAGGGCAGATACGCAGTATTTT
TRBJ2-7,few,TRBV4-1,TRBD1,CASSQVGTGKYEQYF,TGCGCCAGCAGCCAAGTCGGGACAGGGAAATACGAGCAGTACTTC
TRBJ1-4,few,TRBV29-1,.,CSVEQGANEKLFF,TGCAGCGTTGAGCAGGGTGCTAATGAAAAACTGTTTTTT
TRBJ2-1,.,TRBV5-1,TRBD2,CASSPTGLAGRNEQFF,TGCGCCAGCAGCCCGACGGGACTAGCGGGGCGGAATGAGCAGTTCTTC
TRBJ2-7,.,TRBV3-1,.,CASSHGLSSYEQYF,TGTGCCAGCAGCCATGGACTTAGCTCCTACGAGCAGTACTTC
TRBJ1-1,.,TRBV18,.,CASSPGGKNTEAFF,TGCGCCAGCAGCCCCGGGGGGAAGAACACTGAAGCTTTCTTT
TRBJ1-1,.,TRBV15,.,CATSRDQVGGTEAFF,TGTGCCACCAGCAGAGATCAGGTCGGGGGCACTGAAGCTTTCTTT
TRBJ2-2,.,TRBV12-3/TRBV12-4,.,CASSLGIGTGELFF,TGTGCCAGCAGTTTAGGTATAGGCACCGGGGAGCTGTTTTTT
TRBJ2-1,few,TRBV5-5,TRBD1,CASSRAGGNEQFF,TGTGCCAGCAGCCGGGCAGGGGGCAATGAGCAGTTCTTC
TRBJ2-2,few,TRBV7-9,.,CASSPTYGELFF,TGTGCCAGCAGCCCGACATACGGGGAGCTGTTTTTT
TRBJ2-7,many,TRBV11-2,.,CASSLEGGSSYEQYF,TGTGCCAGCAGCTTAGAGGGGGGAAGCTCCTACGAGCAGTACTTC
TRBJ1-3,few,TRBV28,TRBD1,CASSPLTSPGGGNTIYF,TGTGCCAGCTCCCCCCTGACCTCTCCAGGGGGTGGAAACACCATATATTTT
TRBJ1-3,few,TRBV20-1,.,CSADPGTSGNTIYF,TGCAGTGCTGACCCCGGGACAAGCGGAAACACCATATATTTT
TRBJ2-5,few,TRBV12-3/TRBV12-4,.,CASSFASRLETQYF,TGTGCCAGCAGTTTTGCTAGCAGGTTAGAGACCCAGTACTTC
TRBJ2-3,.,TRBV11-1,.,CASSREGGAWAGGFVDTQYF,TGTGCCAGCAGCAGAGAGGGCGGAGCGTGGGCAGGGGGGTTTGTGGATACGCAGTATTTT